This TCR beta chain was found in a study of graft-versus-host responses after intestinal transplantation (dated by TCRdb to about 2021). Looking at the study overall: Recipients received multivisceral, liver-intestinal, or isolated intestinal transplants. Rather than being sequenced by the commercial service, samples from three later patients were sequenced in-house on an Illumina MiSeq and processed with MiXCR. Donor T cell macrochimerism was defined as a peak of at least 4% donor T cells among recipient peripheral blood mononuclear cells. Graft-versus-host and host-versus-graft alloreactive T cell clones were tracked in the graft, circulation and bone marrow after intestinal transplantation using bulk TCR-beta CDR3 sequencing. Anti-thymocyte globulin induction was given to all recipients, followed by maintenance tacrolimus and steroids for two to four years. The cohort enrolled about two dozen intestinal transplant recipients, one of whom was a retransplant, and a few patients without pretransplant specimens were excluded. Alloreactive clones were identified by sequencing pre-transplant mixed lymphocyte reaction products and comparing them with unstimulated pre-transplant donor and recipient T cells.

According to the study, the label for this sample's time point signals: cells obtained before transplantation from donor or recipient. CD3+CD4+ and CD3+CD8+ populations were FACS-sorted from unstimulated pre-transplant donor and recipient cells taken from spleen or lymph nodes. The library was built by means of the immunoSEQ multiplex PCR assay. In most patients, genomic DNA was isolated using the Qiagen DNeasy Blood and Tissue Kit and sent frozen to Adaptive Biotechnologies for TCR sequencing. For most patients, high-throughput TCR-beta CDR3 sequencing of genomic DNA was performed by Adaptive Biotechnologies. On the authors' methods: Adaptive's ImmunoSEQ software was the source of the TCR sequencing data for 18 patients, while a few other patients were processed with MiXCR and VDJtools. CD4 versus CD8 sorting errors were corrected by removing sequences found in both subsets at a frequency ratio below 5:1. CDR3 nucleotide sequences shared between donor and recipient were removed because their origin could not be assigned. To be classed as alloreactive, a clone needed at least 2-fold expansion over unstimulated cells and a minimum CFSE-low frequency of 0.002% (template counts) or 0.001% (read counts). Mappable clones were those detected in sequenced pre-transplant spleen, lymph node, or MLR CFSE-low populations of the donor or recipient. Cumulative frequency of alloreactive clones was calculated as a percentage of all sequences weighted by copy number. Held by TCRdb, this immuneACCESS table contains in-frame sequences only and omits some clones. Under half of the omission traces to an unresolved V gene where checked; the cause of the rest is unknown. Clonal size and the V and J genes are those of that table, whereas D and trimming came from the DNA. A total of under 130,000 clones appear in this sample, 80% to 95% of them only once. 1.2% of the sample is in the top ten clones.

The paper's findings and limits, for the study overall: The conclusions were limited by the relatively low number and heterogeneity of the intestinal transplant patients. Early after transplant, peak levels of circulating GvH clones were associated with declines in HvG clones. High GvH to HvG T cell clonal ratios were observed in the allografts of patients with donor T cell macrochimerism. GvH clones turned up in recipient bone marrow, with some appearing earlier in ileal mucosa or blood, a pattern consistent with an intestinal mucosal origin.

Notes on this clone: Its antigen remains undetermined. Base qualities are not recorded, but no much larger clone differs from it by a single base.

The sample consisted of unstimulated CD8+ T cells sorted from spleen or lymph node cells, taken before intestinal transplant. This TCR came from a human donor who received an intestinal transplant.

The DNA reads as follows: TGCGCCAGCAGCTTGGGCGGGGGCGCTGGGGGCTACACCTTC. This yields the protein CASSLGGGAGGYTF. Recombination connected TRBV5-1 to TRBJ1-2; perhaps TRBD1 is the D gene, with 6 bases matching. V loses 0 bases, J loses 8 bases, and the germline ends lie 14 bases apart. According to the germline V gene, CDR1 reads SGHRS and CDR2 reads YFSETQ. The CDR3 spans 14 residues, from the cysteine through the phenylalanine. Of the read, only the CDR3 DNA is kept; its 42 bases are in frame from base 1.